The 25 T cell receptor beta chains presented below share a single source sample, sequenced in a study of regulatory T cells in long-lasting Graves disease. Time point meaning: newly diagnosed GD, antithyroid drugs for less than 3 months. PBMC-derived RNA was used for the TCR library. For TCR beta, libraries came from iRepertoire HTBI primers and Arm-PCR of CDR3 regions. TCRdb passed the multiplex PCR reads through MiXCR, listing each CDR3 protein once. The table records some 600,000 distinct CDR3 sequences, roughly 15% of them present only once. These same records also appear under a second study, on T cells in Graves' hyperthyroidism and ophthalmopathy.

Sequences were derived from peripheral blood mononuclear cells (PBMCs), sampled at new diagnosis, from a patient treated with antithyroid drugs. These receptors came from a man aged 18 to 29 with Graves disease.

This clonotype was observed many times. The V gene is TRBV10-3, the J gene TRBJ2-7, with TRBD1 matching over 8 bases. The CDR3 has 14 residues. Germline V gene lookup returns CDR1 ENHRY and CDR2 SYGVKD. The V segment lost 6 bases and the J segment 5 bases; nucleotides outside the gene matches: 9. The CDR3 sequence is CAISDGQGNHEQYF. DNA of the CDR3: TGTGCCATCAGCGACGGACAGGGAAACCACGAGCAGTACTTC.

This chain uses TRBV9 with TRBJ2-7, with D possibly being TRBD1 (6 bases). The CDR3 extends over 16 amino acids. V shed 5 bases and J shed 1 base, with 19 bases lying between them. Germline V gives CDR1 SGDLS, CDR2 YYNGEE. The CDR3 sequence: CASSDPIAGQSYEQYF. CDR3 DNA: TGTGCCAGCAGTGATCCGATAGCAGGACAGTCCTACGAGCAGTACTTC.

The gene calls are TRBV10-3 and TRBJ1-1; D is ambiguous. V shed 10 bases and J shed 4 bases, with 16 bases lying between them. Per the germline V gene, CDR1 is ENHRY and CDR2 is SYGVKD. This CDR3 is 13 amino acids long. The CDR3 reads CATLEGRSTEAFF. CDR3 sequence (DNA): TGTGCCACCCTGGAGGGAAGAAGCACTGAAGCTTTCTTT.

This clonotype has at least ten counts. The rearrangement joins TRBV28 to TRBJ2-7; 13 nucleotides align to TRBD2. Germline values: CDR1 MDHEN, CDR2 SYDVKM. V shed 3 bases, J shed 2 bases, and the junction held 13 bases outside the gene matches. This CDR3 is built from 19 residues. The chain's CDR3 is CASSFRVWTSGSVPYEQYF. The CDR3 nucleotides are TGTGCCAGCAGTTTTAGAGTCTGGACTAGCGGGAGCGTTCCCTACGAGCAGTACTTC. Together with reference TRBV28 and TRBJ2-7, the CDR3 gives the full variable domain: DVKVTQSSRYLVKRTGEKVFLECVQDMDHENMFWYRQDPGLGLRLIYFSYDVKMKEKGDIPEGYSVSREKKERFSLILESASTNQTSMYLCASSFRVWTSGSVPYEQYFGPGTRLTVT.

This chain uses TRBV14 with TRBJ2-4; D is possibly TRBD2 (7 bases). The V end was cut by 0 bases, the J end by 6 bases, with 18 bases between. Per germline, CDR1 SGHDN and CDR2 FVKESK. This CDR3 spans 17 amino acids. The CDR3 nucleotides read TGTGCCAGCAGCCAAGAAGCTGGGCGGGGGCCAATAAACATTCAGTACTTC. This encodes CASSQEAGRGPINIQYF.

At least ten counts were recorded for this clonotype. This chain joins TRBV5-1 and TRBJ2-7; the match to TRBD2 covers 9 bases. CDR1 SGHRS and CDR2 YFSETQ come from the germline V gene. The CDR3 length is 15 residues. The ends lost 4 bases at V and 2 bases at J; junction bases unmatched: 7. CDR3 in DNA: TGCGCCAGCAGCACCGGGACTAGCCTCCCCTACGAGCAGTACTTC. Amino acids: CASSTGTSLPYEQYF.

The chain joins TRBV20-1 to TRBJ2-1, with TRBD2 matching 8 bases. V lost 6 bases, J lost 4 bases, and 8 bases stayed unmatched. Germline CDR1 is DFQATT and CDR2 is SNEGSKA (reference sequence). This CDR3 spans 14 amino acids. For the CDR3, the DNA is TGCAGTGCGAGCAGCGGGGGCGGGTACAATGAGCAGTTCTTC. Translation gives CSASSGGGYNEQFF.

Only a few counts were recorded for this clonotype. A much larger clone is a single base away; this may be a read error. The chain links TRBV3-1 to TRBJ1-6; 7 bases fit TRBD1. Germline CDR1 LGHDT, CDR2 YNNKEL (reference sequence). Unmatched junction bases numbered 8, after V lost 5 bases and J lost 7 bases. This CDR3 spans 15 amino acids. In DNA form, the CDR3 reads TGTGCCAGCAGCTACCGGACAGGCCTGAATTCACCCCTCCACTTT. Protein: CASSYRTGLNSPLHF.

Many counts were recorded for this clonotype. The chain uses TRBV18 and TRBJ2-7; the match to TRBD1 covers 7 bases. This CDR3 is built from 13 residues. Germline V CDR1 and CDR2: KGHSH, LQKENI. Germline trimming cut 5 bases from V and 6 bases from J; bases unmatched to any gene: 7. The CDR3, as DNA: TGTGCCAGCTCATCGGACAGGACTCGCGAGCAGTACTTC. The encoded protein is CASSSDRTREQYF.

J is TRBJ1-3 and V is TRBV6-1; D not certain. Trimming removed 0 bases at V and 0 bases at J, with 6 bases between. The CDR3 is made up of 15 amino acids. CDR1 is MNHNS and CDR2 is SASEGT in the germline V gene. CDR3 nucleotides: TGTGCCAGCAGTGAAGCCTTGGGCTCTGGAAACACCATATATTTT. This translates into CASSEALGSGNTIYF.

This clonotype was observed many times. The chain recombines TRBV5-1 with TRBJ2-7; D is uncertain. The CDR3 runs to 14 residues. Trimming removed 0 bases at V and 7 bases at J, with 14 bases between. The germline V gene encodes CDR1 SGHRS and CDR2 YFSETQ. The CDR3 reads CASSLEGGGFEQYF. The CDR3 DNA reads as TGCGCCAGCAGCTTGGAGGGCGGTGGCTTTGAGCAGTACTTC.

A few counts support this clonotype. The chain is built from TRBV24-1 and TRBJ2-2, with a tentative D call TRBD1 (5 bases). Germline V CDR1 and CDR2: KGHDR, SFDVKD. The CDR3 length is 16 residues. V was clipped by 1 base and J by 0 bases, with 8 bases between them. The CDR3 spells CATSDFDSSNTGELFF. CDR3 bases: TGTGCCACCAGTGATTTCGACAGTTCGAACACCGGGGAGCTGTTTTTT.

This clonotype came up a few times. V usage is TRBV3-1 and J usage is TRBJ2-3; 9 positions match TRBD2. CDR3 length: 15 amino acids. Looked up from germline, CDR1 is LGHDT and CDR2 is YNNKEL (reference sequence). Trimming removed 1 base from V and 4 bases from J; junction bases left unmatched: 3. CDR3 coding DNA: TGTGCCAGCAGCCAAGGCGGGAGGGTCGCAGATACGCAGTATTTT. It is translated as CASSQGGRVADTQYF.

Comment on this clonotype: The CDR3 end shows no conserved phenylalanine or tryptophan, and so a read error is likely. The chain carries TRBV10-3 and TRBJ1-2; a possible D gene is TRBD1 (6 bases). V lost 4 bases and J 1 base, leaving 16 bases between the germline ends. The V gene's germline CDR1 is ENHRY and CDR2 SYGVKD. The CDR3 contains 16 residues. In DNA form, the CDR3 reads TGTGCCATCAGTGGACAGGCGACAACGAATAACTATGGCTACACCGTC. Translation: CAISGQATTNNYGYTV.

This clonotype occurred a few times. The chain uses TRBV7-8 and TRBJ2-2; D gene ambiguous. V shed 5 bases and J shed 6 bases, with 7 bases lying between them. The CDR3 is made up of 12 amino acids. Germline V gene sequence: CDR1 SGHVS, CDR2 FQNEAQ. DNA of the CDR3: TGTGCCAGCAGCCCTCAACCCGGGGAGCTGTTTTTT. It encodes CASSPQPGELFF.

This clonotype was observed a handful of times. V gene TRBV6-1 combines with J gene TRBJ1-1, with D unresolved. The CDR3 covers 13 residues. Germline V CDR1 and CDR2: MNHNS, SASEGT. V lost 6 bases, J lost 7 bases, and 15 bases lay in between. The CDR3 protein is CASSPGGRNEAFF. For the CDR3, the DNA is TGTGCCAGCAGCCCGGGCGGGCGGAATGAAGCTTTCTTT.

The V call is TRBV20-1, the J call TRBJ2-1; either TRBD1 or TRBD2 may fit D (5 bases each). The V gene lost 3 bases and the J gene lost 0 bases, with 15 bases spanning the gap. Germline CDR1 reads DFQATT; CDR2 reads SNEGSKA (reference sequence). The CDR3 has 16 amino acids. The CDR3 loop is CSARPYGASSYNEQFF. The DNA of the CDR3 is TGCAGTGCTAGGCCGTACGGGGCGAGCTCCTACAATGAGCAGTTCTTC.

This clonotype was observed a single time. The rearrangement links TRBV9 to TRBJ2-3; 11 nucleotides match TRBD2. Trimming removed 3 bases from V and 1 base from J; junction bases left unmatched: 4. The germline V gene encodes CDR1 SGDLS and CDR2 YYNGEE. The CDR3 is made up of 16 amino acids. The CDR3: CASSAGTSGCTDTQYF. For the CDR3, the DNA is TGTGCCAGCAGCGCGGGGACTAGCGGCTGCACAGATACGCAGTATTTT. The whole variable domain, filled in from reference TRBV9 and TRBJ2-3, reads DSGVTQTPKHLITATGQRVTLRCSPRSGDLSVYWYQQSLDQGLQFLIQYYNGEERAKGNILERFSAQQFPDLHSELNLSSLELGDSALYFCASSAGTSGCTDTQYFGPGTRLTVL.

The CDR3 protein is CSARVTDTSNTEAFF. The CDR3 DNA reads TGCAGTGCTAGGGTGACAGATACCTCGAACACTGAAGCTTTCTTT. This chain connects TRBV20-1 to TRBJ1-1; D may be TRBD1 (5 bases). The V end lost 3 bases, the J end lost 1 base, and 15 bases lay between the germline ends. Germline CDR1 DFQATT, CDR2 SNEGSKA (reference sequence). This CDR3 comprises 15 residues.

Concerning this clonotype: A read error is possible here, since a much larger clone lies one base away. The conserved closing phenylalanine or tryptophan is absent in this CDR3, likely reflecting a read error. CDR3 DNA: TGCGCCAGCAGCATGGCCGGGAGTTCAGATACGCAGTATCTT. Translating it yields CASSMAGSSDTQYL. This chain uses TRBV5-1 with TRBJ2-3; D may be TRBD2 (6 bases). V was pared by 4 bases and J by 4 bases, with 13 bases between. This CDR3 comprises 14 residues. Per the germline V gene, CDR1 is SGHRS and CDR2 is YFSETQ.

This clonotype has only a few counts. V gene TRBV7-9 combines with J gene TRBJ2-2, with D maybe TRBD1 (5 bases). The germline V and J ends were trimmed by 5 bases and 7 bases, with 11 bases remaining between them. This CDR3 is built from 13 residues. Germline CDR1 SEHNR, CDR2 FQNEAQ (reference sequence). CDR3 sequence (DNA): TGTGCCAGCAGCCTCCCCCAGGGCGGGGAGCTGTTTTTT. Translation: CASSLPQGGELFF. Full variable domain (outside the CDR3, taken from reference TRBV7-9 and TRBJ2-2): DTGVSQNPRHKITKRGQNVTFRCDPISEHNRLYWYRQTLGQGPEFLTYFQNEAQLEKSRLLSDRFSAERPKGSFSTLEIQRTEQGDSAMYLCASSLPQGGELFFGEGSRLTVL.

This chain uses TRBV30 with TRBJ2-2, with 9 bases that match TRBD2. The CDR3 is made up of 15 amino acids. Trimming removed 5 bases from V and 5 bases from J; junction bases left unmatched: 9. Germline V gene data show CDR1 as GTSNPN and CDR2 as SVGIG (reference sequence). CDR3 nucleotides: TGTGCCTGGGGGGTAGCGGGAGCTAAAACCGGGGAGCTGTTTTTT. Its protein is CAWGVAGAKTGELFF.

The rearrangement links TRBV5-8 to TRBJ1-4, with 8 nucleotides matching TRBD1. CDR1 and CDR2 from the germline V gene are SGHTS and YDEGEE. The CDR3 spans 14 residues. V shed 0 bases and J 8 bases; nucleotides not matched to a gene: 3. The CDR3 DNA is TGTGCCAGCAGCTTGGATCACAGGGGGGAAAAACTGTTTTTT. Residues: CASSLDHRGEKLFF.

This clonotype was observed a few times. The chain employs TRBV7-9 and TRBJ2-3, with D hard to call. The CDR3 is made up of 13 amino acids. From germline, CDR1 is SEHNR and CDR2 FQNEAQ (reference sequence). The V and J ends lost 1 base and 4 bases respectively, with 6 bases between them. The CDR3 here is CASSLVIADTQYF. CDR3 nucleotides: TGTGCCAGCAGCTTAGTGATTGCAGATACGCAGTATTTT.

As concerns this clonotype: A read error is possible here, since a much larger clone lies one base away. V is TRBV27 and J is TRBJ1-2; possible D gene TRBD1, 5 bases. Germline CDR1 MNHEY, CDR2 SMNVEV (reference sequence). The CDR3 is 15 amino acids. CDR3 protein: CASSPGWGGTYDYTF. As DNA, the CDR3 is TGTGCCAGCAGTCCCGGCTGGGGGGGAACCTATGACTACACCTTC.